The 5 T cell receptor beta chains below were found in one sample sequenced in a study of blood T cell repertoires in COVID-19. Using immunoSEQ multiplex PCR, the repertoire was profiled, and TCRdb retains in-frame clones only, with some absent. The data show some 250,000 clones, 81% seen once. Sample: peripheral blood. Receptors were obtained from a woman aged 80 or over with acute or convalescent COVID-19.

The chain carries TRBV25-1 and TRBJ2-7; a weak D match, TRBD1 (5 bases). Germline V gives CDR1 MGHDK, CDR2 SYGVNS. This CDR3 is built from 13 residues. V gave up 6 bases and J gave up 2 bases, with 11 bases separating them. The CDR3 loop reads CASSGQGTYEQYF. The CDR3 DNA is TGTGCCAGCAGCGGGCAGGGTACCTACGAGCAGTACTTC.

The rearrangement links TRBV14 to TRBJ2-1, with D hard to call. CDR1 is SGHDN, CDR2 FVKESK, per germline. V was pared by 1 base and J by 9 bases, with 4 bases between. The CDR3 extends over 11 amino acids. In DNA form, the CDR3 reads TGTGCCAGCAGCCAAGCCGTTGAGCAGTTCTTC. Protein: CASSQAVEQFF.

The chain is built from TRBV6-6 and TRBJ1-6; 10 nucleotides match TRBD1. The V gene's germline CDR1 is MNHNY and CDR2 SVGAGI (reference sequence). After removal of 6 bases from V and 7 bases from J, the junction contained 6 bases not matched to a gene. The CDR3 is made up of 15 amino acids. CDR3 nucleotide sequence: TGTGCCAGCAGAAGACCGGGACAGGGGAATTCACCCCTCCACTTT. Translated: CASRRPGQGNSPLHF.

This clone came up many times. CDR3 DNA: TGTGCCAGCAGCCTTGGGACTAGCGGGATTGAAGAGACCCAGTACTTC. The encoded protein is CASSLGTSGIEETQYF. The V call is TRBV9, the J call TRBJ2-5, with 13 bases matching TRBD2. Germline assignment: CDR1 SGDLS and CDR2 YYNGEE. The CDR3 contains 16 residues. Germline trimming cut 4 bases from V and 3 bases from J; bases unmatched to any gene: 6.

The chain links TRBV18 to TRBJ2-7, with D possibly matching TRBD1 (5 bases). Germline CDR1 is KGHSH and CDR2 is LQKENI. CDR3 length equals 15 residues. V was pared by 1 base and J by 0 bases, with 10 bases between. CDR3 in amino acids: CASSPQGASSYEQYF. The CDR3 DNA reads as TGTGCCAGCTCACCACAAGGGGCTAGCTCCTACGAGCAGTACTTC.